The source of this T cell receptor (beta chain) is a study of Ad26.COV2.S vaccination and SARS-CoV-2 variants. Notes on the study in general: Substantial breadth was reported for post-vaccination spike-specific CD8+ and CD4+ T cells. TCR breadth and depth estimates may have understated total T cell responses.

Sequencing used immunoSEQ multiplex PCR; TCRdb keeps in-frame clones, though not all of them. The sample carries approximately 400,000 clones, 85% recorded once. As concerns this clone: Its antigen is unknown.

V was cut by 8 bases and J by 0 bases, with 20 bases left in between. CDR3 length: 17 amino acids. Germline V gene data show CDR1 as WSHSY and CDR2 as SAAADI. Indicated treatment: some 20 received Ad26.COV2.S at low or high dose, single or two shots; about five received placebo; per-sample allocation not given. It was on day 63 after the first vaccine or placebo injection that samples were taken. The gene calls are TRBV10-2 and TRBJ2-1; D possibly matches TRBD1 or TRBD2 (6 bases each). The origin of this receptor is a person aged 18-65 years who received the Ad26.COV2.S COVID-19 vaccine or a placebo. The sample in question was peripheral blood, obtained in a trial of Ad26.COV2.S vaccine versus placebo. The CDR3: CASLWGAESSSYNEQFF. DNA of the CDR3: TGCGCCAGCCTTTGGGGGGCGGAGTCGAGCTCCTACAATGAGCAGTTCTTC.